These T cell receptor beta chains were read from a single sample in a study of blood T cell repertoires in COVID-19. TCRdb's table, derived via immunoSEQ multiplex PCR, lists solely in-frame clones and lacks some. This sample has around 150,000 clones; just under 80% occur once, and the top ten carry approximately 15%. Sequenced sample: peripheral blood. The receptor source for this set is a woman aged 80 or older with acute or convalescent COVID-19. CDR3s include the opening cysteine and the closing phenylalanine or tryptophan. The D gene is left open where the match is weak. Some rows mark clone size as missing; the rest say once, few, many or name a class of expanded clone.

V: TRBV4-1
J: TRBJ1-1
D: .
size: .
DNA: TGCGCCAGCAGCTATCGGGCGGGGCTGAACACTGAAGCTTTCTTT
CDR3: CASSYRAGLNTEAFF

V: TRBV5-1
J: TRBJ2-1
D: TRBD2
size: .
DNA: TGCGCCAGCAGCCTTAGCGGGGCTACGTCCTACAATGAGCAGTTCTTC
CDR3: CASSLSGATSYNEQFF

V: TRBV23-1
J: TRBJ2-3
D: .
size: .
DNA: TGCGCCAGCAGTCAGGAGCCAGATTCCACAGATACGCAGTATTTT
CDR3: CASSQEPDSTDTQYF

V: TRBV3-1/TRBV3-2
J: TRBJ1-6
D: .
size: .
DNA: TGTGCCAGCAGCCAAGCACCTCAGGGCCTAGGTTCACCCCTCCACTTT
CDR3: CASSQAPQGLGSPLHF

V: TRBV7-9
J: TRBJ2-7
D: TRBD1
size: .
DNA: TGTGCCAGCAGCTTCCCCCGAGGGGGCAGCTACGAGCAGTACTTC
CDR3: CASSFPRGGSYEQYF

V: TRBV5-8
J: TRBJ2-3
D: .
size: few
DNA: TGTGCCAGCAGCCCCTTAAACACAGATACGCAGTATTTT
CDR3: CASSPLNTDTQYF

V: TRBV6-1
J: TRBJ1-2
D: .
size: .
DNA: TGTGCCAGCAGTGAACCGGGAAGAGATAACTATGGCTACACCTTC
CDR3: CASSEPGRDNYGYTF

V: TRBV28
J: TRBJ1-2
D: .
size: .
DNA: TGTGCCAGCAGTTTGAAACTTGCTAACTATGGCTACACCTTC
CDR3: CASSLKLANYGYTF

V: TRBV6-4
J: TRBJ2-2
D: TRBD1
size: .
DNA: TGTGCCAGCAGTGAACAGGGGGCAGTCACCGGGGAGCTGTTTTTT
CDR3: CASSEQGAVTGELFF

V: TRBV2
J: TRBJ1-5
D: TRBD1
size: .
DNA: TGTGCCAGCAGTGACAGCAGGGGGCTTAGCAATCAGCCCCAGCATTTT
CDR3: CASSDSRGLSNQPQHF

V: TRBV16
J: TRBJ2-1
D: .
size: .
DNA: TGTGCCAGCAGCTTTAGCGGAGTTTCCTACAATGAGCAGTTCTTC
CDR3: CASSFSGVSYNEQFF

V: TRBV3-1/TRBV3-2
J: TRBJ1-2
D: TRBD1
size: .
DNA: TGTGCCAGCAGCGAAGGGGGCGTGCAGAGATCGGGTGGCTACACCTTC
CDR3: CASSEGGVQRSGGYTF

V: TRBV23-1
J: TRBJ1-4
D: .
size: .
DNA: TGCGCCAGCAGTCATCCCGCGATTGGGGACAAAAATGAAAAACTGTTTTTT
CDR3: CASSHPAIGDKNEKLFF

V: TRBV9
J: TRBJ1-2
D: TRBD1
size: .
DNA: TGTGCCAGCAGCGGACAGGGGAGAAGAGAACGCTATGGCTACACCTTC
CDR3: CASSGQGRRERYGYTF

V: TRBV11-2
J: TRBJ2-7
D: .
size: .
DNA: TGTGCCAGCAGCTTAGGGAGGGGAGGCGAGCAGTACTTC
CDR3: CASSLGRGGEQYF

V: TRBV9
J: TRBJ2-1
D: .
size: once
DNA: TGTGCCAGCAGCGTAGGGCCAGGGTATGACAATGAGCAGTTCTTC
CDR3: CASSVGPGYDNEQFF

V: TRBV12-5
J: TRBJ2-7
D: TRBD1
size: .
DNA: TGTGCTAGTGCTCCCGGGACAGGGGGCTTCCACGAGCAGTACTTC
CDR3: CASAPGTGGFHEQYF

V: TRBV7-8
J: TRBJ1-5
D: .
size: .
DNA: TGTGCCAGCAGCTCCGGGACATCCCTACTAAGCAATCAGCCCCAGCATTTT
CDR3: CASSSGTSLLSNQPQHF

V: TRBV5-1
J: TRBJ2-1
D: TRBD2
size: .
DNA: TGCGCCAGCAGCTTGGACCGGGGGGGCCGCAATGAGCAGTTCTTC
CDR3: CASSLDRGGRNEQFF

V: TRBV27
J: TRBJ1-4
D: .
size: .
DNA: TGTGCCAGCAGGGGCCGGACAGATGGGGGTGAAAAACTGTTTTTT
CDR3: CASRGRTDGGEKLFF

V: TRBV5-5
J: TRBJ2-7
D: .
size: once
DNA: TGTGCCAGCAGCTTGGAAGATCGGGGGGCCCTCTACGAGCAGTACTTC
CDR3: CASSLEDRGALYEQYF

V: TRBV6-1
J: TRBJ1-6
D: .
size: .
DNA: TGTGCCAGCAGTGAACTACAGACAGGTCTTAATTCACCCCTCCACTTT
CDR3: CASSELQTGLNSPLHF

V: TRBV11-2
J: TRBJ2-1
D: TRBD1
size: .
DNA: TGTGCCAGCAGCTCGCTCCGGACAGGTCCCAGGCTTTACAATGAGCAGTTCTTC
CDR3: CASSSLRTGPRLYNEQFF

V: TRBV7-3
J: TRBJ1-1
D: .
size: .
DNA: TGTGCCAGCAGCTTAGGAGGGAGGGATAACACTGAAGCTTTCTTT
CDR3: CASSLGGRDNTEAFF

V: TRBV16
J: TRBJ1-2
D: .
size: .
DNA: TGTGCCAGCAGTCTAAACGAAATAGCGGGGGATGGCTACACCTTC
CDR3: CASSLNEIAGDGYTF

V: TRBV7-9
J: TRBJ1-6
D: TRBD1
size: .
DNA: TGTGCCAGCAGCCGTCAGGACAGGACAAATTCACCCCTCCACTTT
CDR3: CASSRQDRTNSPLHF

V: TRBV2
J: TRBJ2-2
D: .
size: .
DNA: TGTGCCAGCAAGAGACAGGATTACACCGGGGAGCTGTTTTTT
CDR3: CASKRQDYTGELFF

V: TRBV6-5
J: TRBJ2-6
D: TRBD2
size: once
DNA: TGTGCCAGCAGCGGGACTAGCGGGCCCTCCAACGTCCTGACTTTC
CDR3: CASSGTSGPSNVLTF

V: TRBV5-1
J: TRBJ2-1
D: .
size: .
DNA: TGCGCCAGCAGCTTCGCCCGAGGCTCCTACAATGAGCAGTTCTTC
CDR3: CASSFARGSYNEQFF

V: TRBV5-1
J: TRBJ1-1
D: .
size: .
DNA: TGCGCCAGCAGCTTGGCGGGGTTTCGGAACACTGAAGCTTTCTTT
CDR3: CASSLAGFRNTEAFF

V: TRBV7-2
J: TRBJ1-5
D: TRBD1
size: .
DNA: TGTGCCAGCAGCTCCGCAGGGGGAGCGAATCAGCCCCAGCATTTT
CDR3: CASSSAGGANQPQHF